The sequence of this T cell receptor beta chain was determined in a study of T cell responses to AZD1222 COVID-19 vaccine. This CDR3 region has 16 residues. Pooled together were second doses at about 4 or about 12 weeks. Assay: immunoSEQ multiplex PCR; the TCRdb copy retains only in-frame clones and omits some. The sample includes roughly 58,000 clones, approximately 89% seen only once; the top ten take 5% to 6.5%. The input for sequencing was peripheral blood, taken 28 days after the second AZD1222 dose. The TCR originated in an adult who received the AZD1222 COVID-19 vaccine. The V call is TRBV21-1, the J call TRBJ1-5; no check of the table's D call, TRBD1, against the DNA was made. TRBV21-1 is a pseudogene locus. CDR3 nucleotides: TGTGCCGGGTGTTCCTCCGGGACACATAGCAATCAGCCCCAGCATTTT. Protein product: CAGCSSGTHSNQPQHF.